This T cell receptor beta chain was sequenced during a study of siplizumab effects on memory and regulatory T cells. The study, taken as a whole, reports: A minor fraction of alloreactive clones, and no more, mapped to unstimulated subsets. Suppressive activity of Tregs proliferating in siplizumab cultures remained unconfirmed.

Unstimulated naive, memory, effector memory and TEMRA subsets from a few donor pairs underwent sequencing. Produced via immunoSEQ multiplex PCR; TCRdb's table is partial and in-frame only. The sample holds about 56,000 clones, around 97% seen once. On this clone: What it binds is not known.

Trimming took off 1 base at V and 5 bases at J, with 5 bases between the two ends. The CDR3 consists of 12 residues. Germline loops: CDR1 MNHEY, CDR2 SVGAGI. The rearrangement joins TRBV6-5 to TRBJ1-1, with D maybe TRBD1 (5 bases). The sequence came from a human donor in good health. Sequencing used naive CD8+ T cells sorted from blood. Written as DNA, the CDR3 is TGTGCCAGCAGTTACTGGGGGACTGAAGCTTTCTTT. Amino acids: CASSYWGTEAFF.